The rows below give T cell receptor beta chains drawn from one sample of a study of blood T cell repertoires in COVID-19. Repertoires were generated with immunoSEQ multiplex PCR, while TCRdb's copy carries only in-frame clones and drops some. The table lists fewer than 450,000 clones, 88% of them singletons. Input material: PBMCs or T cells enriched from blood (not recorded which). These receptors were collected from a woman between 18 and 29 years old who had recovered from COVID-19. The CDR3 runs from the conserved cysteine through the conserved F or W. D genes are given only for firm matches. Where a row states a size, it is once, few, many or the class of an expanded clone; other rows omit it.

clone size: .; J gene: TRBJ2-2; D gene: TRBD1; V gene: TRBV3-1/TRBV3-2; CDR3 DNA: TGTGCCAGCAGCCAAGAGTGGGGTCAGGGGGAGACGAACACCGGGGAGCTGTTTTTT; CDR3 protein: CASSQEWGQGETNTGELFF
clone size: .; J gene: TRBJ2-6; D gene: .; V gene: TRBV9; CDR3 DNA: TGTGCCAGCAGCGTTAGGGGGAATGGGGCCAACGTCCTGACTTTC; CDR3 protein: CASSVRGNGANVLTF
clone size: .; J gene: TRBJ1-2; D gene: TRBD1; V gene: TRBV3-1/TRBV3-2; CDR3 DNA: TGTGCCAGCAGCCAAGACTCGACAGGGAACTATGGCTACACCTTC; CDR3 protein: CASSQDSTGNYGYTF
clone size: .; J gene: TRBJ1-1; D gene: .; V gene: TRBV5-1; CDR3 DNA: TGCGCCAGCAGCTTGGGGTTCCTCCGGGAGGAGAACACTGAAGCTTTCTTT; CDR3 protein: CASSLGFLREENTEAFF
clone size: .; J gene: TRBJ2-7; D gene: TRBD2; V gene: TRBV3-1/TRBV3-2; CDR3 DNA: TGTGCCAGCAGCCAAGTGGGGCATCACGGGAGGGAGCAGTACTTC; CDR3 protein: CASSQVGHHGREQYF
clone size: .; J gene: TRBJ2-7; D gene: .; V gene: TRBV19; CDR3 DNA: TGTGCCAGTAGTTCCCTCGGGCGGGTGTCCGAGCAGTACTTC; CDR3 protein: CASSSLGRVSEQYF
clone size: .; J gene: TRBJ1-1; D gene: .; V gene: TRBV30; CDR3 DNA: TGTGCCTGGAGTGTATCCAGGTTGGACACTGAAGCTTTCTTT; CDR3 protein: CAWSVSRLDTEAFF
clone size: .; J gene: TRBJ2-6; D gene: .; V gene: TRBV28; CDR3 DNA: TGTGCCAGCCGGTACTCAGGGGCCGGGGCCAACGTCCTGACTTTC; CDR3 protein: CASRYSGAGANVLTF
clone size: many; J gene: TRBJ1-2; D gene: .; V gene: TRBV2; CDR3 DNA: TGTGCCAGCAGTGGGGTGACAGTCGTCTCTGGCTACACCTTC; CDR3 protein: CASSGVTVVSGYTF
clone size: .; J gene: TRBJ2-5; D gene: .; V gene: TRBV2; CDR3 DNA: TGTGCCAGCAGTGATTATCAGGATATGCTCCAAGAGACCCAGTACTTC; CDR3 protein: CASSDYQDMLQETQYF
clone size: .; J gene: TRBJ2-5; D gene: TRBD2; V gene: TRBV24-1; CDR3 DNA: TGTGCCACCAGTGATTTGGGCCTAGCGGGGGTGGAGACCCAGTACTTC; CDR3 protein: CATSDLGLAGVETQYF
clone size: once; J gene: TRBJ2-7; D gene: TRBD1; V gene: TRBV28; CDR3 DNA: TGTGCCAGCAGTACTAGGGACAGGGGGACTACCTACGAGCAGTACTTC; CDR3 protein: CASSTRDRGTTYEQYF
clone size: .; J gene: TRBJ1-2; D gene: TRBD1; V gene: TRBV5-8; CDR3 DNA: TGTGCCAGCAGCTTCGACAGGGCGTTCTATGGCTACACCTTC; CDR3 protein: CASSFDRAFYGYTF
clone size: once; J gene: TRBJ1-2; D gene: .; V gene: TRBV5-1; CDR3 DNA: TGCGCCAGCAGCTTGGCCGGACTGATCGATGGCTACACCTTC; CDR3 protein: CASSLAGLIDGYTF
clone size: .; J gene: TRBJ1-3; D gene: .; V gene: TRBV3-1/TRBV3-2; CDR3 DNA: TGTGCCAGCAGCGAGATGAGGGGGATGGGAAACACCATATATTTT; CDR3 protein: CASSEMRGMGNTIYF
clone size: .; J gene: TRBJ1-1; D gene: .; V gene: TRBV11-3; CDR3 DNA: TGTGCCAGCAGCTTAGAAGGGACAACGAACACTGAAGCTTTCTTT; CDR3 protein: CASSLEGTTNTEAFF
clone size: .; J gene: TRBJ1-2; D gene: TRBD1; V gene: TRBV20-1; CDR3 DNA: TGCAGTGCTGGACAGGAGTATGGCTACACCTTC; CDR3 protein: CSAGQEYGYTF
clone size: .; J gene: TRBJ2-3; D gene: .; V gene: TRBV4-1; CDR3 DNA: TGCGCCAGCAGCCAAGCCTTGGACTGGACAGATACGCAGTATTTT; CDR3 protein: CASSQALDWTDTQYF
clone size: .; J gene: TRBJ2-3; D gene: TRBD2; V gene: TRBV7-2; CDR3 DNA: TGTGCCAGCAGCTTTACTAGCGGGGGATCCACAGATACGCAGTATTTT; CDR3 protein: CASSFTSGGSTDTQYF
clone size: .; J gene: TRBJ1-3; D gene: TRBD1; V gene: TRBV19; CDR3 DNA: TGTGCCAGTATTAATTTTGCGGGACAGCTCTCTGGAAACACCATATATTTT; CDR3 protein: CASINFAGQLSGNTIYF
clone size: .; J gene: TRBJ2-7; D gene: TRBD1; V gene: TRBV5-8; CDR3 DNA: TGTGCCAGCAGCTACCCGGACAGGGCAAACCCCTACGAGCAGTACTTC; CDR3 protein: CASSYPDRANPYEQYF
clone size: .; J gene: TRBJ1-2; D gene: TRBD1; V gene: TRBV6-4; CDR3 DNA: TGTGCCAGCAGAGACAGGGGCGGCTACACCTTC; CDR3 protein: CASRDRGGYTF
clone size: .; J gene: TRBJ1-2; D gene: .; V gene: TRBV12-3/TRBV12-4; CDR3 DNA: TGTGCCAGCAGTAACAGGGTGGGGGGCTACACCTTC; CDR3 protein: CASSNRVGGYTF
clone size: .; J gene: TRBJ1-4; D gene: .; V gene: TRBV7-6; CDR3 DNA: TGTGCCAGCAGCGCCCTCGGAAGGGGAGAAAAACTGTTTTTT; CDR3 protein: CASSALGRGEKLFF
clone size: .; J gene: TRBJ2-7; D gene: TRBD1; V gene: TRBV30; CDR3 DNA: TGTGCCTGGAGCCCAGGGGGCCCGCCCTACGAGCAGTACTTC; CDR3 protein: CAWSPGGPPYEQYF
clone size: once; J gene: TRBJ2-5; D gene: TRBD1; V gene: TRBV5-1; CDR3 DNA: TGCGCCAGCAGCTCGGACAGGGCTGAGACCCAGTACTTC; CDR3 protein: CASSSDRAETQYF
clone size: .; J gene: TRBJ1-2; D gene: .; V gene: TRBV2; CDR3 DNA: TGTGCCAGCAGTTACGGGAAGGGTGGCTACACCTTC; CDR3 protein: CASSYGKGGYTF
clone size: .; J gene: TRBJ2-3; D gene: TRBD2; V gene: TRBV9; CDR3 DNA: TGTGCCAGCAGCGTAGGGGCGAGCGGGGCTGGAAATACGCAGTATTTT; CDR3 protein: CASSVGASGAGNTQYF
clone size: .; J gene: TRBJ1-5; D gene: .; V gene: TRBV11-3; CDR3 DNA: TGTGCCAGCAGCTCAACCCAGGGGCAGGGGTCCAATCAGCCCCAGCATTTT; CDR3 protein: CASSSTQGQGSNQPQHF
clone size: .; J gene: TRBJ1-2; D gene: TRBD1; V gene: TRBV24-1; CDR3 DNA: TGTGCCACCAGTGACCCCGGGACAGGGGGATGGGGAGGCTACACCTTC; CDR3 protein: CATSDPGTGGWGGYTF
clone size: .; J gene: TRBJ2-7; D gene: TRBD1; V gene: TRBV19; CDR3 DNA: TGTGCCAGTAGTATAGGACAGGGGCTCTACGAGCAGTACTTC; CDR3 protein: CASSIGQGLYEQYF
clone size: .; J gene: TRBJ2-7; D gene: TRBD1; V gene: TRBV5-4; CDR3 DNA: TGTGCCAGCAGCCGGGACAGCCCACTCGAGCAGTACTTC; CDR3 protein: CASSRDSPLEQYF
clone size: .; J gene: TRBJ1-2; D gene: TRBD1; V gene: TRBV12-3/TRBV12-4; CDR3 DNA: TGTGCCAGCAGTGCAGCCGGACAGGGCGGCTACACCTTC; CDR3 protein: CASSAAGQGGYTF
clone size: once; J gene: TRBJ2-7; D gene: TRBD1; V gene: TRBV28; CDR3 DNA: TGTGCCAGCAGTCCACCCCCGGACAGGAGTGCCTACGAGCAGTACTTC; CDR3 protein: CASSPPPDRSAYEQYF
clone size: .; J gene: TRBJ1-4; D gene: TRBD1; V gene: TRBV10-1; CDR3 DNA: TGCGCCAGCAGCCGTACAGGGGCGGGTGAAAAACTGTTTTTT; CDR3 protein: CASSRTGAGEKLFF
clone size: .; J gene: TRBJ1-4; D gene: TRBD1; V gene: TRBV6-5; CDR3 DNA: TGTGCCAGCAGTTACGGGACAGGGTATGAAAAACTGTTTTTT; CDR3 protein: CASSYGTGYEKLFF
clone size: .; J gene: TRBJ1-1; D gene: .; V gene: TRBV29-1; CDR3 DNA: TGCAGCGTCCGTTACGGGCAGGGAGGGATTGAAGCTTTCTTT; CDR3 protein: CSVRYGQGGIEAFF
clone size: .; J gene: TRBJ2-7; D gene: TRBD1; V gene: TRBV7-9; CDR3 DNA: TGTGCCAGCAGCCGGACAGGGGATACCTACGAGCAGTACTTC; CDR3 protein: CASSRTGDTYEQYF
clone size: once; J gene: TRBJ1-3; D gene: .; V gene: TRBV6-5; CDR3 DNA: TGTGCCAGCAGCCGAGAAAACACCATATATTTT; CDR3 protein: CASSRENTIYF
clone size: .; J gene: TRBJ1-1; D gene: .; V gene: TRBV9; CDR3 DNA: TGTGCCAGCAGCGTAGGCGACACTGAAGCTTTCTTT; CDR3 protein: CASSVGDTEAFF
clone size: .; J gene: TRBJ2-3; D gene: TRBD2; V gene: TRBV11-2; CDR3 DNA: TGTGCCAGCAGATTCGGGACTAGCGGGGGCGATACGCAGTATTTT; CDR3 protein: CASRFGTSGGDTQYF
clone size: .; J gene: TRBJ2-3; D gene: TRBD2; V gene: TRBV4-1; CDR3 DNA: TGCGCCAGCAGCCAAGCCCGGGCGGGGGGTCGACATACGCAGTATTTT; CDR3 protein: CASSQARAGGRHTQYF
clone size: .; J gene: TRBJ1-4; D gene: .; V gene: TRBV25-1; CDR3 DNA: TGTGCCAGCAGTGCCCCGACAGGCCGAAATGAAAAACTGTTTTTT; CDR3 protein: CASSAPTGRNEKLFF
clone size: once; J gene: TRBJ2-1; D gene: TRBD2; V gene: TRBV7-3; CDR3 DNA: TGTGCCAGCAGCCCAAAGGCTAGCGGGGGGCTATACAATGAGCAGTTCTTC; CDR3 protein: CASSPKASGGLYNEQFF
clone size: .; J gene: TRBJ2-1; D gene: TRBD2; V gene: TRBV6-5; CDR3 DNA: TGTGCCAGCAGTTCCCCCACTAGCGGCGATGAGCAGTTCTTC; CDR3 protein: CASSSPTSGDEQFF
clone size: .; J gene: TRBJ1-5; D gene: TRBD1; V gene: TRBV14; CDR3 DNA: TGTGCCAGCAGTCAAGCGTGGGACAGGGGACCTGGCGGCAATCAGCCCCAGCATTTT; CDR3 protein: CASSQAWDRGPGGNQPQHF
clone size: once; J gene: TRBJ2-3; D gene: TRBD2; V gene: TRBV2; CDR3 DNA: TGTGCCAGCAGTGCTGGGACTAGCGGGGGGCCGGGGACAGATACGCAGTATTTT; CDR3 protein: CASSAGTSGGPGTDTQYF
clone size: .; J gene: TRBJ2-3; D gene: TRBD2; V gene: TRBV30; CDR3 DNA: TGTGCCTGGACTAGCGGGGGGGCCTATGGCACAGATACGCAGTATTTT; CDR3 protein: CAWTSGGAYGTDTQYF